Listed here is a single T cell receptor beta chain. Its recognized antigen is unknown. Qualities for individual bases were not recorded, and no much larger clone is one base off. Clipping removes 2 bases from V and 6 bases from J, with 12 as the unmatched junction base count. From the cysteine up to the phenylalanine, the CDR3 has a length of 17 residues. The only DNA kept is the CDR3, 51 bases in frame from the first base. From a lookup of the germline V gene (reference sequence), CDR1 and CDR2 are GTSNPN and SVGIG. The data are from a study of cytomegalovirus exposure and HLA in healthy donors listed by TCRdb under 2017. Study-wide context: In an earlier analysis of roughly 590 of the donors, about 260 Gb of sequence data and 95 million to 130 million unique TCR beta sequences from some 170 million T cells were reported. Using immunosequencing, the study profiled T cell repertoires from 550 to 750 subjects and related those repertoires to cytomegalovirus serostatus. The study was designed to test whether signatures of past pathogen exposure could be identified by cataloging public T cell receptors. To predict cytomegalovirus infection status, the study brought together high-throughput TCR immunosequencing, statistical association of individual TCRs with disease status, and machine learning. Across under 500 genotyped donors of the cohort, an average of roughly 230,000 unique TCR beta nucleotide sequences per donor were sequenced, and approximately 17% of those sequences were non-productive. A later genetic analysis took genome-wide SNP genotypes for about 60% of the roughly 670 donors and used that subset as a discovery cohort. Besides the first cohort of roughly 700 subjects, a separate validation cohort made up of over 100 different subjects was used. Class I and class II HLA loci were covered by the typing at four-digit resolution. Of the 300 to 400 genotyped donors, approximately 80% fell in the genetic ancestry cluster associated with self-reported Caucasian donors. Donor age, sex, ethnicity and CMV serostatus were compiled together with the repertoire data. To decide whether each TCR beta V gene segment behaved as functional or pseudogenic, an earlier analysis of some 600 of the donors relied on high-throughput TCR beta sequencing. The number of donors typed differed by locus, with roughly 629-640 for A, B, C, DRB1 and DQB1, roughly 550 for DQA1, 606 for DPA1, and over 400 for DPB1. Every discovery cohort repertoire had been produced on one sequencing platform. Roughly 300 gigabases of sequencing data and 70 million to 85 million unique TCR sequences were included in an early release covering about 700 HLA-typed donors. The later analysis used no new phenotypic data to find candidate immune exposures, relying instead on TCR beta sequences and their occurrence across donors. In a later analysis, previously published TCR beta repertoires from 666 donors were re-analyzed and high-resolution HLA genotyping was added so that TCR occurrence patterns could be studied. Because of strong linkage in the cohort, roughly five DR-DQ haplotypes were treated as single units for association and clustering.

In total, more than 500 healthy bone marrow donors made up the cohort. Cohort members were all nominally healthy when sampled, although unrecorded immune exposures were likely present. The donor tested CMV seropositive and was one of the 289 seropositive cohort members. A peripheral blood sample was collected from each donor, and TCR beta sequencing was performed on peripheral blood mononuclear cells. Genomic DNA extraction from the blood cell samples was performed with the Qiagen DNeasy Blood Extraction Kit. What the research found in general, with its limitations: A later genetic analysis reported fewer N-insertions in productive TCRs among donors in an Asian-associated ancestry cluster than the roughly 690-donor mean. The only immune exposure information available for the cohort was CMV serostatus. In both the original and validation cohorts, the classifier was reported to diagnose cytomegalovirus status with high specificity and sensitivity. The presence/absence analyses assumed that sequencing depth was roughly uniform across donors, and that assumption may not be true. Some IMGT-functional V segments, including TRBV6-2 and TRBV6-3, could not be told apart with the 87-base-pair reads, so those segments were excluded. Only TCR beta chains were sequenced in this cohort, and the absence of alpha or paired-chain data limited detectable features. In an earlier analysis of about 550 of the donors, most TCR beta V segments were observed in productive rearrangements about 87% or about 30% of the time, broadly matching IMGT annotations. According to a later analysis, most CMV-associated TCR beta chains appeared to be HLA-restricted, and the HLA associations seemed to be driven largely by CMV exposure. A further reported finding was that TCR beta sequences accurately predicted the HLA-A and HLA-B alleles for most subjects in the first cohort. A later genetic analysis associated a missense DCLRE1C variant with V-gene and J-gene trimming of TCR beta chains, and an independent cohort replicated the association. According to the authors, the approach could potentially be generalized to other disease states and immunological phenotypes. Specific HLA alleles were associated with roughly 17,000 TCR beta sequences at a false discovery rate of 0.05 in a later analysis. While some public TCRs were present in many individuals, most TCR sequences turned up only very rarely across donors. When HLA alleles, especially DR and DQ, strongly co-occurred, attributing TCR associations to individual alleles was difficult. The sequencing pipeline was judged likely to have produced a cluster of highly shared sequence variants as a technical artifact. In the study, around 150 TCR beta chains were listed as associated with cytomegalovirus. Because some donors lacked HLA typing at each locus, the association tests relied only on the typed subset. Correlated functional status among segregating V segments might be attributable to linkage disequilibrium, but an unknown experimental factor could not be ruled out. In a later analysis, the rate of TCR association differed among HLA loci, with DRB1 alleles having the most associated TCRs and HLA-C alleles having the fewest. Several of the top co-occurrence clusters appeared to be linked to parvovirus B19, influenza, CMV and Epstein-Barr virus, according to a later analysis. A later analysis found that HLA-associated TCR beta chains were more clonally expanded and had lower generation probabilities than equally common non-associated chains. Because counts were too low, roughly 17 rarely observed V segments, including chromosome 9 orphons, were left out of the earlier analysis of approximately 580 of the donors. A few of the identified cytomegalovirus-associated TCR beta chains were confirmed in vitro to be specific for cytomegalovirus antigens.

The library was prepared using the immunoSEQ multiplex PCR assay. For the multiplex PCR, a mixture combining 60 forward primers for TCR Vbeta segments and 13 reverse primers for TCR Jbeta segments was used. The CDR3 region of rearranged TCR beta genes was amplified from genomic DNA with a multiplex PCR assay. The Illumina HiSeq System was used to sequence the amplified TCR beta libraries as 87-base-pair reads. The study's processing was this. A later analysis counted 65 million to 90 million unique TCR beta chains across the 666 repertoires, and around 12 million of these chains were shared by at least two donors. To remove PCR and sequencing errors, raw reads were error-corrected and collapsed into unique sequences using a nearest-neighbor algorithm that merged closely related sequences. To assign V, D and J gene segments, CDR3 sequences were aligned to IMGT reference sequences. For a sequence to be retained, at least a six-nucleotide match to both a V gene segment and a J gene segment was required. Rearrangements were called productive when the CDR3 lacked stop codons and stayed in frame with V and J; all others were non-productive. Following IMGT convention, CDR3 was defined as the stretch from the second conserved V-encoded cysteine up to the conserved J-encoded phenylalanine. The earlier analysis of a few hundred of the donors excluded sequences that lacked an unambiguous match to a single V gene segment. An earlier analysis of roughly 590 of the donors called V segments functional above 56.7% productive rearrangements and segregating when the between-donor standard deviation exceeded 5%. A statistical classification framework was built for diagnosing cytomegalovirus status from the catalog of TCR beta chain sequences. A later analysis assigned V and J genes by comparing TCR nucleotide sequences with IMGT/GENE-DB human TR gene sequences. In a later analysis, CDR3 sequences and most-parsimonious VDJ recombination scenarios were assigned using the TCRdist pipeline. In a later analysis, each TCR beta chain was defined by its CDR3 amino acid sequence together with its V-gene family, and reads lacking a unique V-gene family were excluded. In a later analysis, approximately 590 highly shared, low-generation-probability nucleotide sequences were removed to address suspected cross-contamination and a sequencing artifact. In a later analysis, a clonal expansion index was calculated for each public chain from normalized within-repertoire ranks of inferred template counts. Generation probabilities in a later analysis came from a VDJ recombination model fitted to out-of-frame rearrangements, and those results were checked against IGoR. A later analysis scored TCR-TCR, TCR-HLA and TCR-CMV co-occurrence with hypergeometric tests, applying a repertoire-size bias correction to TCR pairs. A later analysis estimated false discovery rates by permuting HLA or CMV assignments 20 times. In a later analysis, co-occurring TCRs were grouped using DBSCAN, and TCRdist sequence similarity was added for clustering within HLA-allele-positive subsets. Repertoires with fewer than 30,000 or more than 120,000 public chains, plus five repertoires with anomalous nucleotide sharing, were excluded from co-occurrence clustering. TCRdb carries this immuneACCESS record with in-frame sequences only. Its versions omit some clonotypes, under half of them owing to an unresolved V gene in the studies checked, with the rest unexplained. That table furnishes V, J and clone size, whereas the DNA furnished D and trimming. The sample table holds fewer than 200,000 clones, of which 82% were seen once. Roughly 1.6% of the sample is taken by the ten largest.

Recombination joined TRBV30 with TRBJ2-2; 10 central bases correspond to TRBD1. The TCR sequence derives from a girl under 18 in good health and CMV-seropositive. The sample consisted of PBMCs. For the CDR3, the sequence is CAWSHRDRGFGPGELFF. DNA sequence: TGTGCCTGGAGTCACCGGGACAGGGGTTTTGGCCCCGGGGAGCTGTTTTTT.